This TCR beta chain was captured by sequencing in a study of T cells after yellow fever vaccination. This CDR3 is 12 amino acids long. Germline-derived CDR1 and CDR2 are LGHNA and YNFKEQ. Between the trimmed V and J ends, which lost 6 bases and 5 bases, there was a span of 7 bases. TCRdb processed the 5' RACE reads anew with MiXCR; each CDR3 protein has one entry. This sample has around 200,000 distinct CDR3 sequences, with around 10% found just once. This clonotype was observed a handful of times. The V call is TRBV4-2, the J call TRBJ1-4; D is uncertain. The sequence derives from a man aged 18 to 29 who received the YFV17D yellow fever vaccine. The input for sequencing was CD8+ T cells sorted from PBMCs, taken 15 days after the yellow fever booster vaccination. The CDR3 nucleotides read TGTGCCAGCAGGAGCACAAATGAAAAACTGTTTTTT. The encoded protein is CASRSTNEKLFF.